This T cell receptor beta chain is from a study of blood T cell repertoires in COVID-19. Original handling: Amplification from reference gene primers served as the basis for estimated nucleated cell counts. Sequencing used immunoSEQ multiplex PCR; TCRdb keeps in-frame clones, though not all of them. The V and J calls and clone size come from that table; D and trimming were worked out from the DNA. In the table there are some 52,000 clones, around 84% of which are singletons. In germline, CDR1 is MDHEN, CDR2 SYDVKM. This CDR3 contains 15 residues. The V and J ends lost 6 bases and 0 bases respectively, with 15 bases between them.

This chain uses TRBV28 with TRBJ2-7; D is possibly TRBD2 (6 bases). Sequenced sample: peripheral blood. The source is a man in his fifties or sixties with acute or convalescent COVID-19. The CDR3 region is CASRPLAGTSYEQYF. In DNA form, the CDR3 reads TGTGCCAGCAGACCCCTTGCGGGGACCTCCTACGAGCAGTACTTC. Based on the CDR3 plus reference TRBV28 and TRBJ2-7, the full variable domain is DVKVTQSSRYLVKRTGEKVFLECVQDMDHENMFWYRQDPGLGLRLIYFSYDVKMKEKGDIPEGYSVSREKKERFSLILESASTNQTSMYLCASRPLAGTSYEQYFGPGTRLTVT.